This T cell receptor beta chain was recorded in a study of cytomegalovirus exposure and HLA in healthy donors (dated by TCRdb to about 2017). The study in broad terms: According to a later analysis, one platform produced both the roughly 130 validation repertoires and the 620 or so repertoires of the first cohort. The aim of the study was to test whether cataloging public T cell receptors could identify signatures of past pathogen exposure. In addition to the first cohort of 666 subjects, a separate validation cohort of approximately 110 different subjects was used. To predict cytomegalovirus infection status, the study brought together high-throughput TCR immunosequencing, statistical association of individual TCRs with disease status, and machine learning. Findings and caveats that apply to the study as a whole: According to the authors, the approach could potentially be generalized to other disease states and immunological phenotypes. A total of about 180 TCR beta chains were listed by the study as associated with cytomegalovirus. A later analysis found that TCRs clustered in the first cohort also tended to co-occur in the 120 validation repertoires, with approximately 95% of cluster scores above 0. The classifier was reported to diagnose cytomegalovirus status with high specificity and sensitivity in both the original cohort and the validation cohort. A few of the identified cytomegalovirus-associated TCR beta chains were confirmed in vitro to be specific for cytomegalovirus antigens. A later analysis lacked HLA typing for the validation cohort, so it scored co-occurrence in that cohort across all 120 repertoires. Across donors, most TCR sequences were observed very rarely, whereas some public TCRs were present in many individuals.

The CDR1 and CDR2 encoded by the germline V gene (reference sequence) are SEHNR and FQNEAQ. The CDR3 runs 15 residues from the cysteine to the phenylalanine. This entry keeps only the CDR3 DNA: 45 bases, framed from base 1. V is pared back by 1 base and J by 0 bases, with 7 bases lying between the germline termini. Library creation used the immunoSEQ multiplex PCR assay. In the source study's methods: A statistical classification framework was built for diagnosing cytomegalovirus status from the catalog of TCR beta chain sequences. TCRdb retrieved this table from immuneACCESS and kept in-frame rearrangements only. Not all clones are present; in checked studies, unresolved V genes account for under half, and no reason is known for the remainder. That table gives V, J and clone size, and the DNA gave D and trimming. The table for this sample lists 150,000 to 200,000 clones; around 86% of them were counted only once. The ten largest make up more than 1.4% of the sample.

The donors were included in the validation cohort of 120 subjects, a group kept apart from the approximately 700-subject first cohort. This clone was detected only once. Its antigen remains unidentified. No base qualities exist here, and no much larger clone lies one base off it. The sequenced sample was PBMCs. Recombination linked TRBV7-9 to TRBJ1-5; the D segment cannot be called with confidence. The clonotype comes from a young woman in good health and CMV-seronegative. The CDR3 region: CASSLGYSSNQPQHF. The sequenced DNA is TGTGCCAGCAGCTTAGGTTACAGTAGCAATCAGCCCCAGCATTTT.